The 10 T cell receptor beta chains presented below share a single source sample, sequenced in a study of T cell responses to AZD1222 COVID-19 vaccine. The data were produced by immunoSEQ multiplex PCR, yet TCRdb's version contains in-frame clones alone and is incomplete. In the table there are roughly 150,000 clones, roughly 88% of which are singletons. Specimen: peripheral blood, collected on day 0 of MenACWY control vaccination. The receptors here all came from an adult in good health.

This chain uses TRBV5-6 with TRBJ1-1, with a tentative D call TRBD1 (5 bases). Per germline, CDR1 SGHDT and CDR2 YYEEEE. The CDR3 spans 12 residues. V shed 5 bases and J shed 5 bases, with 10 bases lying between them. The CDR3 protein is CASSSGRTEAFF. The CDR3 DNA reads TGTGCCAGCAGTTCGGGACGAACTGAAGCTTTCTTT.

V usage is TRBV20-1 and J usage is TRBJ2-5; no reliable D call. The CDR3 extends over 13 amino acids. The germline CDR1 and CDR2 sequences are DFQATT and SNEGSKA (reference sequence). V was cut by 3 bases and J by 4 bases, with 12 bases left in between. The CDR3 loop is CSASIHLGETQYF. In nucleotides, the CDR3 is TGCAGTGCTAGTATTCACTTGGGAGAGACCCAGTACTTC.

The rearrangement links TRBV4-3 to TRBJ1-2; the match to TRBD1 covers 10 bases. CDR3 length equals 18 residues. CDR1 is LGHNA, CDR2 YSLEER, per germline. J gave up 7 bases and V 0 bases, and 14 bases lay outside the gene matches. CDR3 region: CASSQDLHFTGTGVGYTF. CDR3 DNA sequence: TGCGCCAGCAGCCAAGATCTGCACTTTACCGGGACAGGGGTTGGCTACACCTTC.

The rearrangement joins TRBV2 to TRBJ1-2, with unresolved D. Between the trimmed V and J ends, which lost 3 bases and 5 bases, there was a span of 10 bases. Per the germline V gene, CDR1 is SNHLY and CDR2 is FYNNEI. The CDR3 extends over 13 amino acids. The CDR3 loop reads CASSDRRRYGYTF. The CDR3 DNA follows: TGTGCCAGCAGTGATCGACGGAGGTATGGCTACACCTTC.

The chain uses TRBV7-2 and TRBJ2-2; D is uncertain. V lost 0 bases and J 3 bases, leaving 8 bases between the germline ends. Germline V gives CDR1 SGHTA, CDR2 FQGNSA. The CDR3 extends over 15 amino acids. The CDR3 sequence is CASSLAATHTGELFF. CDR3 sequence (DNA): TGTGCCAGCAGCTTAGCCGCGACCCACACCGGGGAGCTGTTTTTT.

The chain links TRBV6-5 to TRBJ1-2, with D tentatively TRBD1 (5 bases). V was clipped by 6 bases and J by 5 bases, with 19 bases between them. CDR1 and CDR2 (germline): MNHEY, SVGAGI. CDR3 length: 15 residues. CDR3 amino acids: CASSQGSGGRYGYTF. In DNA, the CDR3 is TGTGCCAGCAGCCAAGGTTCGGGGGGGAGGTATGGCTACACCTTC.

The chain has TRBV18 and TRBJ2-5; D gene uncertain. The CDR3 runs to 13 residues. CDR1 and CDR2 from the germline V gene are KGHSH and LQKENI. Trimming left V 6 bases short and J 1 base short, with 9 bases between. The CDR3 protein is CASSRTPQETQYF. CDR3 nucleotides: TGTGCCAGCTCCCGGACCCCCCAAGAGACCCAGTACTTC.

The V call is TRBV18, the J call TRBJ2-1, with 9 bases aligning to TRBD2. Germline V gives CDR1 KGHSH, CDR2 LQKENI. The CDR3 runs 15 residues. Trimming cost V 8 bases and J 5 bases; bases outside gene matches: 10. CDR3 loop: CASSSLGGGDNEQFF. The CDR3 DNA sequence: TGTGCCAGCAGCTCCCTTGGCGGGGGGGACAATGAGCAGTTCTTC.

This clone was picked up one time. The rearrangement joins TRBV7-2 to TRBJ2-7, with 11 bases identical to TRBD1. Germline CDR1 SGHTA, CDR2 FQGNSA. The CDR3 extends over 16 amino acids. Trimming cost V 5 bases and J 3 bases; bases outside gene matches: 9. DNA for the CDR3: TGTGCCAGCAGCCCCACGGCGGGGACAGGGGGCTACGAGCAGTACTTC. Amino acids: CASSPTAGTGGYEQYF.

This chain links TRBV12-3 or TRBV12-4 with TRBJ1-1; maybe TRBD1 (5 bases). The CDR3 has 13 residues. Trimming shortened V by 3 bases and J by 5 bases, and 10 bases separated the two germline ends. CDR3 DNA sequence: TGTGCCAGCAGTTTCACAGGAGTAACTGAAGCTTTCTTT. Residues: CASSFTGVTEAFF.